This is a list of T cell receptor beta chains from one sample in a study of T cell responses to AZD1222 COVID-19 vaccine. The method was immunoSEQ multiplex PCR; TCRdb's version includes in-frame clones alone and lacks a portion of them. The repertoire holds approximately 150,000 clones, roughly 88% seen once, with approximately 6.3% in the top ten. The source was peripheral blood, collected 28 days after the second AZD1222 dose. These receptors were collected from an adult who received the AZD1222 COVID-19 vaccine. CDR3s include the opening cysteine and the closing phenylalanine or tryptophan. Fields, in order: D gene, V gene, clone size, J gene, CDR3 protein, CDR3 DNA. A D gene is named only where the DNA matches it firmly. Clone size is given for some rows only: seen once, a few or many times, or a class if the clone is expanded.

NA,TRBV7-2,NA,TRBJ2-2,CASSRAGIGELFF,TGTGCCAGCAGCCGGGCCGGGATCGGGGAGCTGTTTTTT
TRBD2,TRBV6-6,once,TRBJ2-7,CASSQSLAGGISYEQYF,TGTGCCAGCAGTCAGTCACTAGCGGGGGGTATCTCCTACGAGCAGTACTTC
NA,TRBV25-1,NA,TRBJ2-7,CASRTLGGTSYEQYF,TGTGCCAGCAGGACCCTTGGGGGGACATCCTACGAGCAGTACTTC
TRBD1,TRBV2,few,TRBJ1-4,CASLGDRGKKLFF,TGTGCCAGCCTGGGGGACAGGGGGAAAAAACTGTTTTTT
TRBD1,TRBV10-1,once,TRBJ2-7,CASSATGQATYEQYF,TGCGCCAGCAGTGCCACCGGACAGGCCACCTACGAGCAGTACTTC
TRBD1,TRBV9,NA,TRBJ2-5,CASSVATGVAKETQYF,TGTGCCAGCAGCGTAGCGACAGGGGTGGCCAAAGAGACCCAGTACTTC
NA,TRBV6-5,NA,TRBJ2-2,CASSYSRLGELFF,TGTGCCAGCAGTTACTCGAGGCTCGGGGAGCTGTTTTTT
NA,TRBV5-4,NA,TRBJ2-2,CASSLGGENTGELFF,TGTGCCAGCAGCTTGGGCGGCGAGAACACCGGGGAGCTGTTTTTT
TRBD1,TRBV27,NA,TRBJ1-6,CASRSPGTGVSPLHF,TGTGCCAGCAGGAGTCCCGGGACAGGGGTTTCACCCCTCCACTTT
NA,TRBV5-1,few,TRBJ1-6,CASSRSESYNSPLHF,TGCGCCAGCAGCCGTTCCGAATCCTATAATTCACCCCTCCACTTT
TRBD2,TRBV3-1/TRBV3-2,NA,TRBJ2-5,CASSQNSGRETQYF,TGTGCCAGCAGCCAAAATAGCGGGAGAGAGACCCAGTACTTC
NA,TRBV28,NA,TRBJ2-7,CASSLKGGDAYEQYF,TGTGCCAGCAGTTTAAAGGGGGGAGATGCCTACGAGCAGTACTTC
NA,TRBV21-1,NA,TRBJ2-7,CASSKVLAEEVHWEQYF,TGTGCCAGCAGCAAAGTACTAGCGGAGGAGGTACACTGGGAGCAGTACTTC
TRBD1,TRBV28,NA,TRBJ1-2,CASSVGTDRVGGYTF,TGTGCCAGCAGCGTGGGTACGGACAGGGTTGGAGGCTACACCTTC
NA,TRBV12-5,NA,TRBJ2-2,CASGLVESWENTGELFF,TGTGCTAGTGGTTTGGTAGAATCGTGGGAGAACACCGGGGAGCTGTTTTTT
TRBD1,TRBV2,NA,TRBJ1-1,CASSATGGPAATEAFF,TGTGCCAGCAGTGCCACAGGGGGCCCAGCGGCAACTGAAGCTTTCTTT
NA,TRBV25-1,NA,TRBJ2-2,CASSGTVADTGELFF,TGTGCCAGCAGTGGGACAGTCGCTGACACCGGGGAGCTGTTTTTT
NA,TRBV19,NA,TRBJ2-7,CASSSSIGPGEQYF,TGTGCCAGTAGTTCCTCTATCGGGCCTGGAGAGCAGTACTTC
TRBD1,TRBV6-5,NA,TRBJ2-4,CASRDAGGAGNIQYF,TGTGCCAGCAGGGACGCAGGGGGCGCAGGAAACATTCAGTACTTC
NA,TRBV13,once,TRBJ1-2,CASSLEQAFHAGYTF,TGTGCCAGCAGCTTAGAGCAGGCCTTCCATGCGGGCTACACCTTC
NA,TRBV28,NA,TRBJ2-7,CASSPASYEQYF,TGTGCCAGCAGTCCAGCGTCCTACGAGCAGTACTTC
TRBD1,TRBV30,NA,TRBJ1-5,CAWSSTGLSNQPQHF,TGTGCCTGGAGTTCGACAGGGCTAAGCAATCAGCCCCAGCATTTT
TRBD1,TRBV7-8,NA,TRBJ1-1,CASSPRGGQLLNTEAFF,TGTGCCAGCAGCCCCAGAGGGGGACAGTTATTGAACACTGAAGCTTTCTTT
NA,TRBV6-5,NA,TRBJ2-7,CASSYKDWQYF,TGTGCCAGCAGTTATAAGGACTGGCAGTACTTC
TRBD1,TRBV19,once,TRBJ1-1,CASSGQENTEAFF,TGTGCCAGTAGCGGACAGGAGAACACTGAAGCTTTCTTT
NA,TRBV5-1,NA,TRBJ1-6,CASSLDASANSPLHF,TGCGCCAGCAGCTTGGATGCGTCAGCTAATTCACCCCTCCACTTT
NA,TRBV10-3,NA,TRBJ1-5,CAISPGGDQPQHF,TGTGCCATCAGTCCCGGGGGGGATCAGCCCCAGCATTTT
TRBD1,TRBV5-1,NA,TRBJ1-3,CASSLGTDTTLGNTIYF,TGCGCCAGCAGCCTAGGGACAGACACAACCCTTGGAAACACCATATATTTT
NA,TRBV10-1,NA,TRBJ2-2,CASRPANGVENTGELFF,TGCGCCAGCAGACCCGCCAATGGTGTCGAGAACACCGGGGAGCTGTTTTTT
NA,TRBV18,NA,TRBJ1-3,CASSPVGGAGNTIYF,TGTGCCAGCTCACCAGTCGGGGGAGCCGGAAACACCATATATTTT
TRBD2,TRBV5-6,NA,TRBJ2-5,CASSSRLAGGLQETQYF,TGTGCCAGCAGCTCGAGACTAGCGGGGGGACTACAAGAGACCCAGTACTTC
TRBD1,TRBV28,NA,TRBJ1-6,CASSTQGAEVSPLHF,TGTGCCAGCAGTACGCAGGGGGCGGAGGTTTCACCCCTCCACTTT
NA,TRBV30,few,TRBJ1-1,CAWSRGGGTEAFF,TGTGCCTGGAGCAGGGGTGGGGGTACTGAAGCTTTCTTT
NA,TRBV4-2,NA,TRBJ1-6,CASSQEVAGHNSPLHF,TGTGCCAGCAGCCAAGAAGTGGCAGGCCATAATTCACCCCTCCACTTT
NA,TRBV18,NA,TRBJ1-1,CASSPPRLVPGEATFF,TGTGCCAGCTCACCACCGAGGTTAGTCCCGGGTGAGGCAACTTTCTTT
TRBD1,TRBV2,NA,TRBJ1-4,CASRGTGANEKLFF,TGTGCCAGCAGGGGGACAGGGGCGAATGAAAAACTGTTTTTT
NA,TRBV5-5,once,TRBJ2-5,CASSLVLAQETQYF,TGTGCCAGCAGCTTGGTATTAGCCCAAGAGACCCAGTACTTC
TRBD1,TRBV7-9,few,TRBJ2-7,CASSLRDSSEQYF,TGTGCCAGCAGCTTACGGGACAGCTCCGAGCAGTACTTC
TRBD1,TRBV28,once,TRBJ1-5,CASSSGQGSGEQPQHF,TGTGCCAGCAGTTCAGGACAGGGAAGTGGGGAGCAGCCCCAGCATTTT
NA,TRBV30,NA,TRBJ1-4,CAWSVLGIGEKLFF,TGTGCCTGGAGTGTACTAGGGATCGGAGAAAAACTGTTTTTT
NA,TRBV19,NA,TRBJ1-2,CASSMNYGYTF,TGTGCCAGTAGTATGAACTATGGCTACACCTTC
NA,TRBV6-5,NA,TRBJ2-1,CASSSWNNEQFF,TGTGCCAGCAGTTCGTGGAACAATGAGCAGTTCTTC
NA,TRBV7-9,NA,TRBJ1-1,CASSVDPNTEAFF,TGTGCCAGCAGCGTCGACCCGAACACTGAAGCTTTCTTT
NA,TRBV6-6,NA,TRBJ1-5,CASSSGGQPQHF,TGTGCCAGCAGCTCCGGGGGTCAGCCCCAGCATTTT
NA,TRBV6-6,once,TRBJ2-7,CASKTQGGTAYEQYF,TGTGCCAGCAAGACACAGGGGGGGACCGCCTACGAGCAGTACTTC